This T cell receptor beta chain was obtained from a study of shared clonotypes between healthy human individuals. Across the whole study: Each donor had three CD4 naive, three CD4 memory, two CD8 naive and one CD8 memory plate.

Clones were read by immunoSEQ multiplex PCR, and TCRdb kept only the in-frame ones, dropping some. There are 2 million to 2.5 million clones in the sample; about 95% occur only once, and roughly 1.1% lies in the top ten. Findings of the study overall: Clonotypes shared by all four sorted-subset donors had higher generation probabilities than non-shared clonotypes. Naive CD4 clonotype sharing across four donors was about 5.3%.

Terminally differentiated effector memory CD45RA+ cells were left out of the naive CD8 fraction, which was CD45RO-negative and positively selected for CCR7. Those who donated, Caucasian adults without exception, all lived in Nashville, Tennessee. This clone was counted a single time. Its cognate antigen is unknown. CDR3 length: 17 amino acids. Germline trimming cut 2 bases from V and 6 bases from J; bases unmatched to any gene: 13. Sequences were obtained from naive CD8+ T cells sorted from blood. The TCR comes from a man younger than 35 in good health. J is TRBJ2-1 and V is TRBV23-1, with 7 positions matching TRBD1. TRBV23-1 is known as an ORF, though its function is uncertain. The CDR3 sequence: CASSQRGLDPWRNEQFF. The DNA of the CDR3 is TGCGCCAGCAGTCAAAGGGGGCTGGACCCTTGGCGCAATGAGCAGTTCTTC.